These T cell receptor beta chains were read from a single sample in a study of T cell repertoires in urothelial bladder cancer. Only in-frame clones appear in the TCRdb table, and some are missing; sequencing was by immunoSEQ multiplex PCR. The repertoire holds about 14,000 clones, with about 70% as singletons. What was sequenced was tumor-infiltrating cells from bladder cancer. The receptor set was obtained from a human donor with urothelial carcinoma. CDR3s include the opening cysteine and the closing phenylalanine or tryptophan. D genes are given only for firm matches. Expanded clones are given a class, and other clones once, few, many or no size at all.

>TRBV14|-|TRBJ1-6|-
CASRRGQHNSPLHF
TGTGCCAGCAGGAGAGGACAGCATAATTCACCCCTCCACTTT
>TRBV2|-|TRBJ2-5|once
CASSRVRGTALQETQYF
TGTGCCAGCTCCCGAGTTCGGGGGACGGCCCTTCAAGAGACCCAGTACTTC
>TRBV14|-|TRBJ2-3|few
CASSYVGSSTDTQYF
TGTGCCAGCAGTTACGTCGGGTCAAGCACAGATACGCAGTATTTT
>TRBV19|-|TRBJ2-2|-
CASTQSRVYTGELFF
TGTGCCAGTACCCAGTCGAGGGTATACACCGGGGAGCTGTTTTTT
>TRBV10-1|-|TRBJ2-3|few
CASTPSTRADTQYF
TGCGCCAGCACCCCCTCCACTAGGGCAGATACGCAGTATTTT
>TRBV27|-|TRBJ2-3|medium-sized
CASSFRDATQYF
TGTGCCAGCAGTTTCCGGGACGCTACGCAGTATTTT
>TRBV6-5|-|TRBJ1-1|few
CASKGRGLNTEAFF
TGTGCCAGCAAGGGAAGGGGACTGAACACTGAAGCTTTCTTT
>TRBV6-5|-|TRBJ2-1|-
CASSRLGSYNEQFF
TGTGCCAGCAGCCGTTTAGGCTCCTACAATGAGCAGTTCTTC
>TRBV5-4|TRBD2|TRBJ2-3|-
CASRPTLAGATDTQYF
TGTGCCAGCAGACCCACCCTAGCGGGGGCCACAGATACGCAGTATTTT
>TRBV7-3|TRBD2|TRBJ2-3|-
CASSSARGGLRYF
TGTGCCAGCAGCTCCGCGCGGGGGGGCTTGAGGTATTTT
>TRBV6-4|TRBD2|TRBJ2-5|-
CARTGTSGGTQETQYF
TGTGCCAGAACCGGGACTAGCGGGGGGACTCAAGAGACCCAGTACTTC
>TRBV5-6|-|TRBJ2-2|medium-sized
CASSLATGELFF
TGTGCCAGCAGCTTGGCCACCGGGGAGCTGTTTTTT
>TRBV29-1|-|TRBJ1-2|-
CSVESEFNYGYTF
TGCAGCGTTGAAAGTGAATTCAACTATGGCTACACCTTC
>TRBV19|-|TRBJ1-1|-
CASRGQLNTEAFF
TGTGCCAGTAGGGGACAATTGAACACTGAAGCTTTCTTT
>TRBV7-2|TRBD1|TRBJ1-2|once
CASSLAGGQNYGYTF
TGTGCCAGCAGCTTAGCAGGGGGCCAAAACTATGGCTACACCTTC
>TRBV11-2|TRBD1|TRBJ2-5|few
CASSLRVGGSMETQYF
TGTGCCAGCAGCCTCCGGGTAGGGGGCAGTATGGAGACCCAGTACTTC
>TRBV18|-|TRBJ2-1|-
CASSPGPPSSYNEQFF
TGTGCCAGCTCACCGGGTCCTCCGAGCTCCTACAATGAGCAGTTCTTC
>TRBV5-5|-|TRBJ1-1|-
CASSLGTGGGYTEAFF
TGTGCCAGCAGCTTGGGGACCGGAGGGGGGTACACTGAAGCTTTCTTT
>TRBV5-1|-|TRBJ2-3|-
CASSRRAPTDTQYF
TGCGCCAGCAGCCGCCGGGCCCCGACAGATACGCAGTATTTT
>TRBV5-1|-|TRBJ1-1|-
CASSWIGSSMNTEAFF
TGCGCCAGCAGCTGGATCGGGAGCAGCATGAACACTGAAGCTTTCTTT
>TRBV7-8|TRBD2|TRBJ2-7|-
CASSLAHGTSGESSYEQYF
TGTGCCAGCAGCTTAGCGCACGGGACTAGCGGGGAGAGCTCCTACGAGCAGTACTTC
>TRBV11-3|TRBD2|TRBJ2-3|-
CASSSPGPLAGGTDTQYF
TGTGCCAGCAGCTCTCCCGGTCCCCTAGCGGGGGGTACAGATACGCAGTATTTT
>TRBV7-2|TRBD2|TRBJ2-2|-
CASSYTSGGATGELFF
TGTGCCAGCAGCTATACTAGCGGGGGGGCCACCGGGGAGCTGTTTTTT
>TRBV2|TRBD1|TRBJ2-1|-
CASSPTGQGENNEQFF
TGTGCCAGCAGCCCCACGGGACAGGGTGAGAACAATGAGCAGTTCTTC
>TRBV7-3|TRBD2|TRBJ2-2|-
CASSLYAIAGRSNTGELFF
TGTGCCAGCAGCTTATATGCGATAGCGGGGAGGTCGAACACCGGGGAGCTGTTTTTT
>TRBV15|TRBD1|TRBJ1-1|-
CATSRGQGKGTEAFF
TGTGCCACCAGCAGAGGACAGGGGAAGGGCACTGAAGCTTTCTTT
>TRBV19|TRBD2|TRBJ2-1|-
CASSRIGSGGLYNEQFF
TGTGCCAGTAGTCGGATAGGTAGCGGGGGCCTATACAATGAGCAGTTCTTC
>TRBV18|TRBD2|TRBJ2-2|-
CASSRTSGGNTGELFF
TGTGCCAGCTCGCGGACTAGCGGGGGGAACACCGGGGAGCTGTTTTTT
>TRBV19|TRBD1|TRBJ2-3|-
CASSGSGTGGHPSTDTQYF
TGTGCCAGTAGTGGTTCCGGGACAGGGGGCCATCCTAGCACAGATACGCAGTATTTT
>TRBV5-6|-|TRBJ1-2|-
CASSLAGFNYGYTF
TGTGCCAGCAGCTTGGCTGGGTTTAACTATGGCTACACCTTC
>TRBV4-3|TRBD2|TRBJ2-1|-
CASSQGLAAYNEQFF
TGCGCCAGCAGCCAAGGGCTAGCGGCCTACAATGAGCAGTTCTTC
>TRBV6-5|-|TRBJ1-1|-
CASRTSWGNTEAFF
TGTGCCAGCAGGACTTCATGGGGGAACACTGAAGCTTTCTTT
>TRBV6-1|TRBD1|TRBJ2-3|once
CASSEQSGGTDTQYF
TGTGCCAGCAGTGAACAGTCAGGGGGAACAGATACGCAGTATTTT
>TRBV5-1|TRBD1|TRBJ2-5|-
CASSLTGQGGIQETQYF
TGCGCCAGCAGCTTAACGGGACAGGGGGGGATTCAAGAGACCCAGTACTTC
>TRBV19|-|TRBJ1-2|-
CASSIGEGYGYTF
TGTGCCAGTAGTATAGGGGAGGGCTATGGCTACACCTTC
>TRBV7-2|TRBD1|TRBJ1-1|-
CASSLHPPTGSREAFF
TGTGCCAGCAGCTTACACCCCCCGACAGGGAGTAGGGAAGCTTTCTTT
>TRBV6-6|-|TRBJ1-2|-
CASSYSGGSGYGYTF
TGTGCCAGCAGTTATTCCGGGGGCTCTGGCTATGGCTACACCTTC
>TRBV7-2|TRBD2|TRBJ2-1|-
CASSRLAGDYNEQFF
TGTGCCAGCAGCCGATTAGCGGGGGACTACAATGAGCAGTTCTTC
>TRBV29-1|TRBD1|TRBJ2-1|-
CSEGTWDRGLNEQFF
TGCAGCGAGGGGACGTGGGACAGGGGGCTCAATGAGCAGTTCTTC
>TRBV6-5|-|TRBJ2-3|-
CASSYVGDTQYF
TGTGCCAGCAGTTACGTGGGAGATACGCAGTATTTT
>TRBV29-1|-|TRBJ2-4|-
CSVVLIKNIQYF
TGCAGCGTCGTTTTGATCAAAAACATTCAGTACTTC
>TRBV11-2|-|TRBJ2-3|-
CASSFEVRPADTQYF
TGTGCCAGCAGCTTCGAGGTTAGGCCTGCAGATACGCAGTATTTT